Below are 8 T cell receptor beta chains sequenced from a single sample in a study of T cell repertoires in cytomegalovirus infection. One entry per CDR3 protein, called by TCRdb with MiXCR from the reads. Among some 940,000 distinct CDR3 sequences, around 29% were seen once, and the ten largest hold about 14%. Their target antigens are unknown. The specimen was cultured CD8+ T cells from PBMCs, collected from culture after CMV antigen stimulation. The receptors stem from a human donor in good health (CMV status not recorded). Some clones in this sample may be carry-over from other donors' samples.

The chain combines TRBV6-6 with TRBJ1-4, with 8 bases identical to TRBD1. CDR1 is MNHNY and CDR2 is SVGAGI in the germline V gene (reference sequence). The CDR3 has 13 amino acids. V trimming: 10 bases; J trimming: 2 bases; junction bases outside the gene matches: 3. DNA of the CDR3: TGTGCCACCCACAGGGGGACTAATGAAAAACTGTTTTTT. Its translation is CATHRGTNEKLFF.

The sample holds a few counts of this clonotype. J is TRBJ2-7 and V is TRBV10-2; D gene uncertain. V lost 7 bases and J 3 bases, leaving 13 bases between the germline ends. Germline-derived CDR1 and CDR2 are WSHSY and SAAADI. CDR3 length equals 13 residues. The CDR3 is CASTDGRYYEQYF. The DNA of the CDR3 is TGCGCCAGCACCGATGGCAGGTACTACGAGCAGTACTTC.

This clonotype has a handful of counts. The chain couples TRBV12-3 or TRBV12-4 to TRBJ2-3, with TRBD2 identical over 8 bases. The junction had 7 bases not matched to a gene; V was cut back by 3 bases and J by 2 bases. The CDR3 is made up of 16 amino acids. The CDR3 sequence: CASSLASGGFTDTQYF. DNA of the CDR3: TGTGCCAGCAGTTTGGCCAGCGGGGGCTTCACAGATACGCAGTATTTT.

The chain is built from TRBV7-6 and TRBJ2-5; D call uncertain. V was pared by 5 bases and J by 9 bases, with 10 bases between. The CDR3 loop spans 11 amino acids. CDR1 and CDR2 (germline): SGHVS, FNYEAQ. The CDR3 here is CASSDHGSQYF. For the CDR3, the DNA is TGTGCCAGCAGCGACCATGGGTCCCAGTACTTC.

The rearrangement links TRBV11-2 to TRBJ2-1; D may be TRBD1 or TRBD2 (5 bases each). The CDR3 has 13 amino acids. Germline V gives CDR1 SGHAT, CDR2 FQNNGV. Trimming left V 5 bases short and J 8 bases short, with 13 bases between. CDR3 DNA: TGTGCCAGCAGCCCAGAGGGGTACGATGAGCAGTTCTTC. It yields the protein CASSPEGYDEQFF.

This clonotype has just a few counts. The chain employs TRBV7-8 and TRBJ1-1, with D perhaps matching TRBD1 (5 bases). Germline values: CDR1 SGHVS, CDR2 FQNEAQ. This CDR3 comprises 13 residues. The ends were cut back, 7 bases at V and 0 bases at J, with 9 bases in the middle. This CDR3 is CASKGAVNTEAFF. CDR3 DNA sequence: TGTGCCAGCAAAGGGGCAGTGAACACTGAAGCTTTCTTT.

This clonotype was found many times. The rearrangement joins TRBV7-8 to TRBJ1-1; TRBD1 agrees at 8 bases. The CDR3 is made up of 15 amino acids. The V gene end was trimmed by 2 bases and the J gene end by 1 base; junction bases not matched to a gene: 3. Germline V gene lookup returns CDR1 SGHVS and CDR2 FQNEAQ. The CDR3 DNA sequence: TGTGCCAGCAGCTTACAGGGGGCGCCGAACACTGAAGCTTTCTTT. Its protein product is CASSLQGAPNTEAFF.

The V gene is TRBV7-8, the J gene TRBJ1-5, with 9 bases that match TRBD1. The V gene's germline CDR1 is SGHVS and CDR2 FQNEAQ. V was clipped by 5 bases and J by 6 bases; unmatched bases: 5. The CDR3 has 14 amino acids. CDR3 amino acids: CASSIRQGGQPQHF. The CDR3 region has the DNA TGTGCCAGCAGCATACGACAGGGGGGTCAGCCCCAGCATTTT.